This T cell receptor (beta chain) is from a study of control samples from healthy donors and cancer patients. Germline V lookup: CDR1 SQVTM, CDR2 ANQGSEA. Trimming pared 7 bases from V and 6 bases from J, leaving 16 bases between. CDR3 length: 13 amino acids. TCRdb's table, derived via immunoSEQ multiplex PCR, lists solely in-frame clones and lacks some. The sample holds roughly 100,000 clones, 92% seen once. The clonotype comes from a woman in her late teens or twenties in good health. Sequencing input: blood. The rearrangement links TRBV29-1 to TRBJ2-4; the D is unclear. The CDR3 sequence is CSANRAAGNIQYF. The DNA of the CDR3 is TGCAGCGCTAACCGGGCCGCCGGAAACATTCAGTACTTC.